A single sample is the source of the 18 T cell receptor beta chains below, sequenced in a study of cytomegalovirus exposure and HLA in healthy donors. PCR employed 60 Vbeta and 13 Jbeta primers. Clones were read by immunoSEQ multiplex PCR, and TCRdb kept only the in-frame ones, dropping some. The data contain approximately 100,000 clones, more than 55% of them singletons. Sequencing was carried out using PBMCs. Receptors were obtained from a human donor in good health.

This clone has more than one count but fewer than ten. This chain joins TRBV7-2 and TRBJ2-1; D remains ambiguous. The V gene's germline CDR1 is SGHTA and CDR2 FQGNSA. The V gene lost 0 bases and the J gene lost 12 bases, with 12 bases spanning the gap. The CDR3 is 13 amino acids. CDR3 DNA sequence: TGTGCCAGCAGCTTAGCACCCGTCCCGAGGCAGTTCTTC. Its translation: CASSLAPVPRQFF.

The chain couples TRBV9 to TRBJ1-1, with D perhaps matching TRBD1 (6 bases). This CDR3 region has 14 residues. Germline CDR1 reads SGDLS; CDR2 reads YYNGEE. Deletions cut 1 base from V and 9 bases from J, with 16 bases between. For the CDR3, the DNA is TGTGCCAGCAGCGTATCCTCTTCAGGGGAGAAAGCTTTCTTT. This translates into CASSVSSSGEKAFF.

In DNA, the CDR3 is TGTGCCATCAGTGGGACAGGGACGGCAGAAGGACTGTTTTTT. Translated, it gives CAISGTGTAEGLFF. The chain carries TRBV10-3 and TRBJ1-4, with 8 bases that match TRBD1. Unmatched junction bases numbered 11, after V lost 4 bases and J lost 13 bases. Germline-derived CDR1 and CDR2 are ENHRY and SYGVKD. This CDR3 has 14 amino acids.

As to this clone: The same CDR3 arises from other DNA sequences in this sample as well. V is TRBV18 and J is TRBJ1-6; no clear D gene. V was pared by 3 bases and J by 7 bases, with 7 bases between. This CDR3 has 13 residues. The germline V gene encodes CDR1 KGHSH and CDR2 LQKENI. CDR3 residues: CASSPTANSPLHF. CDR3 nucleotide sequence: TGTGCCAGCTCACCTACAGCCAATTCACCCCTCCACTTT.

The J gene is TRBJ1-2, the V gene TRBV30; the D gene is possibly TRBD1 (5 bases). This CDR3 is built from 12 residues. Germline V gives CDR1 GTSNPN, CDR2 SVGIG (reference sequence). Trimming shortened V by 4 bases and J by 7 bases, and 13 bases separated the two germline ends. The CDR3 sequence is CAWTLVGGGYTF. CDR3 coding DNA: TGTGCCTGGACCCTAGTCGGGGGTGGCTACACCTTC.

J is TRBJ2-5 and V is TRBV4-1, with 10 nucleotides matching TRBD1. The assigned J gene may be wrong: the sequence end matches TRBJ2-7 better. The CDR3 extends over 14 amino acids. CDR1 is MGHRA and CDR2 is YSYEKL in the germline V gene. The CDR3 loop is CASSRDRGSYEQYF. CDR3 nucleotide sequence: TGCGCCAGCAGCCGGGACAGGGGCTCCTACGAGCAGTACTTC.

Only a few counts were recorded for this clone. The chain is built from TRBV11-1 and TRBJ1-3, with TRBD1 as a possible D gene (5 bases). Trimming removed 5 bases from V and 0 bases from J, with 11 bases in between. The CDR3 extends over 15 amino acids. Germline loops: CDR1 SGHAT, CDR2 FQDESV (reference sequence). The DNA for the CDR3 is TGTGCCAGCAGCCCGGGACTCAACTCTGGAAACACCATATATTTT. Encoded protein: CASSPGLNSGNTIYF.

This chain connects TRBV7-6 to TRBJ1-3; no firm D call. The germline V and J ends were trimmed by 5 bases and 7 bases, with 9 bases remaining between them. This CDR3 has 12 amino acids. Germline assignment: CDR1 SGHVS and CDR2 FNYEAQ. CDR3 amino acids: CASSPRQNTIYF. DNA of the CDR3: TGTGCCAGCAGCCCCCGCCAGAACACCATATATTTT.

The gene calls are TRBV5-1 and TRBJ1-3, with 9 bases fitting TRBD1. The germline CDR1 and CDR2 sequences are SGHRS and YFSETQ. This CDR3 is 14 amino acids long. Trimming removed 0 bases from V and 9 bases from J; junction bases left unmatched: 4. The CDR3 sequence is CASSLGGQGGTIYF. The CDR3 DNA is TGCGCCAGCAGCTTGGGGGGACAGGGAGGCACCATATATTTT.

The chain couples TRBV2 to TRBJ2-7, with 8 nucleotides matching TRBD1. The CDR3 is made up of 15 amino acids. Unmatched junction bases numbered 10, after V lost 6 bases and J lost 3 bases. Per the germline V gene, CDR1 is SNHLY and CDR2 is FYNNEI. CDR3 amino acids: CASSPQDRAFYEQYF. DNA of the CDR3: TGTGCCAGCAGCCCCCAGGACAGGGCGTTCTACGAGCAGTACTTC.

V usage is TRBV10-1 and J usage is TRBJ1-2; a possible D gene is TRBD1 (6 bases). Per germline, CDR1 WNHNN and CDR2 SYGVQD (reference sequence). V lost 6 bases, J lost 1 base, and 15 bases lay in between. The CDR3 totals 15 residues. DNA for the CDR3: TGCGCCAGCAGAGAAAAGGACAGACTTAACTATGGCTACACCTTC. Amino acid sequence: CASREKDRLNYGYTF.

The J gene is TRBJ2-5, the V gene TRBV7-3, with 11 nucleotides matching TRBD2. This CDR3 spans 14 amino acids. Germline V CDR1 and CDR2: SGHTA, FQGTGA. With 6 bases clipped from V and 5 bases from J, the junction kept 5 bases outside the gene matches. The CDR3 reads CASSRSSGGETQYF. The CDR3 nucleotides read TGTGCCAGCAGTCGATCTAGCGGGGGGGAGACCCAGTACTTC.

The chain is built from TRBV2 and TRBJ1-2; TRBD1 might be the D (5 bases). With 8 bases removed from V and 8 bases from J, the gap between germline ends came to 18 bases. This CDR3 comprises 13 residues. Germline V lookup: CDR1 SNHLY, CDR2 FYNNEI. The chain's CDR3 is CASGSTVPGGYTF. CDR3 nucleotide sequence: TGTGCCAGCGGTTCGACAGTGCCGGGCGGCTACACCTTC.

To note about this clone: Different DNA sequences within this sample yield the same CDR3. The chain has TRBV18 and TRBJ1-5, with D hard to call. The germline V and J ends were trimmed by 3 bases and 3 bases, with 9 bases remaining between them. The CDR3 loop spans 14 amino acids. Germline CDR1 and CDR2: KGHSH and LQKENI. The CDR3 spells CASSPGLTNQPQHF. DNA of the CDR3: TGTGCCAGCTCACCCGGACTGACCAATCAGCCCCAGCATTTT.

This clone was counted a few times. This chain uses TRBV6-6 with TRBJ2-1, with 12 bases that match TRBD2. V lost 2 bases, J lost 7 bases, and 3 bases stayed unmatched. Germline loops: CDR1 MNHNY, CDR2 SVGAGI (reference sequence). CDR3 length: 15 residues. CDR3 sequence: CASSYTSGGTNEQFF. The CDR3 DNA follows: TGTGCCAGCAGTTACACTAGCGGGGGGACTAATGAGCAGTTCTTC.

This clone was counted only a few times. The chain recombines TRBV7-2 with TRBJ2-7, with 12 bases that match TRBD2. The CDR3 consists of 16 residues. After removal of 4 bases from V and 3 bases from J, the junction contained 7 bases not matched to a gene. Germline V CDR1 and CDR2: SGHTA, FQGNSA. The CDR3 region has the DNA TGTGCCAGCAGCTCGACTAGCGGGGGATTAAACTACGAGCAGTACTTC. Its protein is CASSSTSGGLNYEQYF.

The CDR3 reads CASSRSLTDTQYF. DNA for the CDR3: TGTGCCAGCAGTCGAAGCCTCACAGATACGCAGTATTTT. The chain has TRBV7-2 and TRBJ2-3; D ambiguous. Looked up from germline, CDR1 is SGHTA and CDR2 is FQGNSA. Trimming took off 6 bases at V and 2 bases at J, with 9 bases between the two ends. CDR3 length equals 13 residues.

The rearrangement links TRBV19 to TRBJ1-2, with TRBD1 as a possible D gene (6 bases). CDR1 is LNHDA and CDR2 is SQIVND in the germline V gene (reference sequence). This CDR3 comprises 15 residues. The V end lost 0 bases, the J end lost 6 bases, and 14 bases lay between the germline ends. The CDR3 here is CASSIDPRGRDGYTF. The CDR3 nucleotides are TGTGCCAGTAGTATAGATCCGCGGGGGCGGGATGGCTACACCTTC.